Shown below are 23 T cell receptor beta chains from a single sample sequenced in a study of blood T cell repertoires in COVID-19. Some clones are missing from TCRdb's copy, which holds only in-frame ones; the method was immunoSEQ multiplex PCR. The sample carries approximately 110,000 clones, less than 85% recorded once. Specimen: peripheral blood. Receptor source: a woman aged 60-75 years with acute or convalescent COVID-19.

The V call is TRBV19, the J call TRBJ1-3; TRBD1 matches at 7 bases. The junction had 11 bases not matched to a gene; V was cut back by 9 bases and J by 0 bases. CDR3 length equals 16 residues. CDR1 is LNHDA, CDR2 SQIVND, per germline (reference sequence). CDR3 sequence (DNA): TGTGCCAGCCAAATAGGGGACAGAAACTCTGGAAACACCATATATTTT. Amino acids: CASQIGDRNSGNTIYF.

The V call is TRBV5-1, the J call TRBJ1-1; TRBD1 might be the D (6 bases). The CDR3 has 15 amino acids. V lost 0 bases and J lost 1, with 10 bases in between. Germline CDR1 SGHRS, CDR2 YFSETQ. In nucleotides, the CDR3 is TGCGCCAGCAGCTTGGGGGGACACCAGAACACTGAAGCTTTCTTT. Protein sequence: CASSLGGHQNTEAFF.

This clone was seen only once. CDR3 coding DNA: TGTGCCAGCAGCCGGCCTTTACAGGGAGTAACTGAAGCTTTCTTT. It translates to CASSRPLQGVTEAFF. The chain uses TRBV3-1 (or the pseudogene TRBV3-2) and TRBJ1-1; perhaps TRBD1 as D (6 bases). The CDR3 covers 15 residues. Trimming took off 4 bases at V and 5 bases at J, with 17 bases between the two ends. Germline CDR1 and CDR2: LGHDT and YNNKEL (reference sequence).

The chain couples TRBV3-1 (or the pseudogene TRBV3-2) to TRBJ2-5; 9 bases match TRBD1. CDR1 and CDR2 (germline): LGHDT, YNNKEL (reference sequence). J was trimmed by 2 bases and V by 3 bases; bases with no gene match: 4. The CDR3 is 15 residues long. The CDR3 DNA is TGTGCCAGCAGCCAGGCGGGACAGGGACAAGAGACCCAGTACTTC. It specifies CASSQAGQGQETQYF.

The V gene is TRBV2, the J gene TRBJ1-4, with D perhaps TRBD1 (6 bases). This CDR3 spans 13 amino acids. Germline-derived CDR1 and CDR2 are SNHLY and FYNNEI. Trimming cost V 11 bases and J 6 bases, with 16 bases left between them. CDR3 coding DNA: TGTGCCCGCCGCAGGGGAGTTGATGAAAAACTGTTTTTT. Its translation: CARRRGVDEKLFF.

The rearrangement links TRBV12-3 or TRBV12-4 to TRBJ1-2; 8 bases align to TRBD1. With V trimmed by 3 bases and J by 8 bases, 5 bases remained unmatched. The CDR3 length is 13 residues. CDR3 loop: CASSFRTGLGYTF. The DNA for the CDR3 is TGTGCCAGCAGTTTCAGGACAGGGCTCGGCTACACCTTC.

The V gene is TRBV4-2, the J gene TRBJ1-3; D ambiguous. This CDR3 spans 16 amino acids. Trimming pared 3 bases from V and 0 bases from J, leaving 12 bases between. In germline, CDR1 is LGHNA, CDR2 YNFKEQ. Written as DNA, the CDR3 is TGTGCCAGCAGCCAGGGAGGGAGCGACTCTGGAAACACCATATATTTT. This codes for CASSQGGSDSGNTIYF.

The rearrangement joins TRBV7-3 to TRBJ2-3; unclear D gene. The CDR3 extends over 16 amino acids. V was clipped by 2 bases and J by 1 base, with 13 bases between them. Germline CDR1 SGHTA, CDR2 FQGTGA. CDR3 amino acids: CASSLGRGSRTDTQYF. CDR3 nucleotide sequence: TGTGCCAGCAGCTTAGGCCGCGGTTCTCGCACAGATACGCAGTATTTT.

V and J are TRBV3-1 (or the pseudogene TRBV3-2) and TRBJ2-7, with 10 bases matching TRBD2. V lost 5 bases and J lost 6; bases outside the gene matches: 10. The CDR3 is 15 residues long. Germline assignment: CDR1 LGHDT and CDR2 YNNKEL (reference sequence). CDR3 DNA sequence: TGTGCCAGCAGCGCCTTCTCTAGCGGGGGTGGCGAGCAGTACTTC. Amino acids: CASSAFSSGGGEQYF.

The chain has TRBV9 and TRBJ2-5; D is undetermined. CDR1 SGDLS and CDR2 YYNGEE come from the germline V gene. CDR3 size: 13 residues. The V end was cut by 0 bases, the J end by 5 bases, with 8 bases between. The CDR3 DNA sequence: TGTGCCAGCAGCGTAGACGTACAGGAGACCCAGTACTTC. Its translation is CASSVDVQETQYF. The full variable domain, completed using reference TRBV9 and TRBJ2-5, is DSGVTQTPKHLITATGQRVTLRCSPRSGDLSVYWYQQSLDQGLQFLIQYYNGEERAKGNILERFSAQQFPDLHSELNLSSLELGDSALYFCASSVDVQETQYFGPGTRLLVL.

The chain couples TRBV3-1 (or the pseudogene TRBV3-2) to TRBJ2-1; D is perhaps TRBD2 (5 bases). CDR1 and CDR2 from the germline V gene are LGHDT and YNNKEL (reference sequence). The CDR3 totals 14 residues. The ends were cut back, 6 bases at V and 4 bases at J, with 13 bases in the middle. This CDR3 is CASRSSDSYNEQFF. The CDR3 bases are TGTGCCAGCAGATCTTCGGACTCTTACAATGAGCAGTTCTTC.

CDR3 residues: CASSAGQGLGTEAFF. The CDR3, as DNA: TGCGCCAGCAGCGCGGGACAGGGTCTGGGCACTGAAGCTTTCTTT. V and J are TRBV5-1 and TRBJ1-1, with 9 positions matching TRBD1. The CDR3 has 15 residues. The V gene end was trimmed by 4 bases and the J gene end by 4 bases; junction bases not matched to a gene: 8. Per the germline V gene, CDR1 is SGHRS and CDR2 is YFSETQ. Full variable domain (rest looked up from reference TRBV5-1 and TRBJ1-1): KAGVTQTPRYLIKTRGQQVTLSCSPISGHRSVSWYQQTPGQGLQFLFEYFSETQRNKGNFPGRFSGRQFSNSRSEMNVSTLELGDSALYLCASSAGQGLGTEAFFGQGTRLTVV.

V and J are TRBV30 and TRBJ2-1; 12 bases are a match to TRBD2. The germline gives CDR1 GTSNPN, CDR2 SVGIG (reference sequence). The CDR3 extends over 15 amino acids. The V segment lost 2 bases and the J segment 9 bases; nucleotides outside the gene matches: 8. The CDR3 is CAWSKTSGSGGEQFF. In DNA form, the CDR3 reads TGTGCCTGGAGTAAGACTAGCGGGAGCGGCGGTGAGCAGTTCTTC. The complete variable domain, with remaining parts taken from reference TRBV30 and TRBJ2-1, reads SQTIHQWPATLVQPVGSPLSLECTVEGTSNPNLYWYRQAAGRGLQLLFYSVGIGQISSEVPQNLSASRPQDRQFILSSKKLLLSDSGFYLCAWSKTSGSGGEQFFGPGTRLTVL.

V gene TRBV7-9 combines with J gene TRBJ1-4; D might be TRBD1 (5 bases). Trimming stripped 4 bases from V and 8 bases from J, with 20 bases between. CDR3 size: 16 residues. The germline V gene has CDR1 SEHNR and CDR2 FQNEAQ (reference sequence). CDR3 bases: TGTGCCAGCAGCTCCCTCAGTTGGGGCTCTGCCGAAAAACTGTTTTTT. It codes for CASSSLSWGSAEKLFF.

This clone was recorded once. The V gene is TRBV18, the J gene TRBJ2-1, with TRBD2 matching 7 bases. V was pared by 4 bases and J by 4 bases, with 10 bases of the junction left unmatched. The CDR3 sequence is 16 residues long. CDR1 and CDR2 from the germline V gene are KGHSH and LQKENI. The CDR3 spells CASSHMPGTTYNEQFF. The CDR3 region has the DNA TGTGCCAGCTCACACATGCCCGGGACTACGTACAATGAGCAGTTCTTC.

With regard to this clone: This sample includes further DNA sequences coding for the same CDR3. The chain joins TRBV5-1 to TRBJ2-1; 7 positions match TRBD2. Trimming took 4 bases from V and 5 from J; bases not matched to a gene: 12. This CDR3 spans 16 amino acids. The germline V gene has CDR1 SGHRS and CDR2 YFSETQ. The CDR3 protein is CASSKLAGARNNEQFF. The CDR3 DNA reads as TGCGCCAGCAGCAAGCTCGCGGGAGCTAGGAACAATGAGCAGTTCTTC.

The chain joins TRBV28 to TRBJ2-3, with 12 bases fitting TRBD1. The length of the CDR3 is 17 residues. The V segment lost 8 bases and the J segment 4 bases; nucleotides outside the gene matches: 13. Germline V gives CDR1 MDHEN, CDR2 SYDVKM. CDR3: CASRDRGQGWEADTQYF. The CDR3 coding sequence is TGTGCCAGCCGGGACAGGGGGCAAGGTTGGGAGGCAGATACGCAGTATTTT.

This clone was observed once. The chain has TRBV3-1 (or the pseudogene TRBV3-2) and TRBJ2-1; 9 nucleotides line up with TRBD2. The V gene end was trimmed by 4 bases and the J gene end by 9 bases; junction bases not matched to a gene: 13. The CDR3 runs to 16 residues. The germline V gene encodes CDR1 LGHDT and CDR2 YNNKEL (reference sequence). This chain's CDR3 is CASSRSGRPRGGEQFF. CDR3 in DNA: TGTGCCAGCAGCCGAAGCGGGAGGCCTAGAGGGGGTGAGCAGTTCTTC.

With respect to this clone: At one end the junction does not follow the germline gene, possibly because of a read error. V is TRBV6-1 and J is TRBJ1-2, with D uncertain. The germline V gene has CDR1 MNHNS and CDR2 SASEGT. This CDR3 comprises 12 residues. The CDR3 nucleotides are TGTGCCAGCAGTGAAGGGTACCCCCGGAGGTACTTC. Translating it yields CASSEGYPRRYF.

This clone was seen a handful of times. The CDR3 spells CASSQRQSKNEQFF. CDR3 nucleotide sequence: TGTGCCAGCTCCCAGCGGCAATCTAAAAATGAGCAGTTCTTC. The V call is TRBV27, the J call TRBJ2-1; D possibly corresponds to TRBD2 (5 bases). Germline V gives CDR1 MNHEY, CDR2 SMNVEV (reference sequence). The V and J ends lost 8 bases and 7 bases respectively, with 18 bases between them. This CDR3 comprises 14 residues.

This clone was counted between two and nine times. The CDR3 region has the DNA TGTGCCAGCAGTTACTCAGGGACAGGACAGCCCCAGCATTTT. Encoded protein: CASSYSGTGQPQHF. The chain uses TRBV6-2 or TRBV6-3 and TRBJ1-5, with 8 bases that match TRBD1. V lost 0 bases, J lost 7 bases, and 2 bases stayed unmatched. CDR3 size: 14 residues. Germline V gives CDR1 MNHEY, CDR2 SVGEGT.

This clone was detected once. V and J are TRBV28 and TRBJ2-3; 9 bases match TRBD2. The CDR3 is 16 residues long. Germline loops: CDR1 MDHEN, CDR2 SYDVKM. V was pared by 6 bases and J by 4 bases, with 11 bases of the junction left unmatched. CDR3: CASSISGSGHSDTQYF. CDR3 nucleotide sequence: TGTGCCAGCAGCATTAGCGGGAGCGGGCATTCAGATACGCAGTATTTT.

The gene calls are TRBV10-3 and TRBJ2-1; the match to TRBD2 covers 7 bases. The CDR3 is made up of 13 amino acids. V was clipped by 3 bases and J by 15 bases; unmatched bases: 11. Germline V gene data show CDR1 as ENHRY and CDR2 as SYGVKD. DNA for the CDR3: TGTGCCATCAGTGATGCAGTGCGGGAGAATGGGTTCTTC. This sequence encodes CAISDAVRENGFF.